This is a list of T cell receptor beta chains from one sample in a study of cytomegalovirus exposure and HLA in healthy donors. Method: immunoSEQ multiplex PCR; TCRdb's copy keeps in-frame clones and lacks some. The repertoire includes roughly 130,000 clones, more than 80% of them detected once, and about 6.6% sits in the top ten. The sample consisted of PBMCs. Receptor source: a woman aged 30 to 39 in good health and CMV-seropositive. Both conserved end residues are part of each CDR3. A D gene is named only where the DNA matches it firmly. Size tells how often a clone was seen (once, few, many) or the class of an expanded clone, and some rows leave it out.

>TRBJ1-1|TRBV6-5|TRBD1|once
CASSRYTGVTEAFF
TGTGCCAGCAGTCGATATACAGGGGTGACTGAAGCTTTCTTT
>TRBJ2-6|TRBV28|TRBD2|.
CASQGLAGEGANVLTF
TGTGCCAGTCAGGGACTAGCGGGGGAAGGGGCCAACGTCCTGACTTTC
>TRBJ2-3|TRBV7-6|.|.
CASSLGRGHATDTQYF
TGTGCCAGCAGCTTAGGCAGGGGACACGCGACAGATACGCAGTATTTT
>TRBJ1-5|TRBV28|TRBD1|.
CASSLVPQGVNQPQHF
TGTGCCAGCAGTTTGGTTCCTCAGGGGGTCAATCAGCCCCAGCATTTT
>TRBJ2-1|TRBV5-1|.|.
CASSFLSGYNEQFF
TGCGCCAGCAGTTTCTTAAGCGGCTACAATGAGCAGTTCTTC
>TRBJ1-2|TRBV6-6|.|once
CASSTSGRGDYGYTF
TGTGCCAGCAGTACGTCAGGACGGGGTGACTATGGCTACACCTTC
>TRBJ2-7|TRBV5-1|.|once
CASSLESLVYEQYF
TGCGCCAGCAGCTTGGAAAGTCTAGTTTACGAGCAGTACTTC
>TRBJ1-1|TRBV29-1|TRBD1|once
CSVVGTGNTEAFF
TGCAGCGTTGTCGGGACAGGGAACACTGAAGCTTTCTTT
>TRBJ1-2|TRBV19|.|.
CASSIDLRALYGYTF
TGTGCCAGTAGTATAGACCTCAGGGCTTTATATGGCTACACCTTC
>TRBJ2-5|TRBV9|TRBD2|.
CASSAGTSYETQYF
TGTGCCAGCAGCGCGGGGACTAGTTACGAGACCCAGTACTTC
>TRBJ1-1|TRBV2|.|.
CASRGGPTEAFF
TGTGCCAGCAGGGGGGGTCCCACTGAAGCTTTCTTT
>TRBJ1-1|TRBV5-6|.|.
CASSSRRDMNTEAFF
TGTGCCAGCAGCTCGAGACGGGATATGAACACTGAAGCTTTCTTT
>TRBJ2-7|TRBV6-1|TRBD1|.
CASSDGQGVSYEQYF
TGTGCCAGCAGTGATGGACAGGGGGTTTCCTACGAGCAGTACTTC
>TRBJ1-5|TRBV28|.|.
CASSSPGIYQPQHF
TGTGCCAGCAGTTCCCCGGGGATTTATCAGCCCCAGCATTTT
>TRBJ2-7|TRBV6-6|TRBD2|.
CASSYVSGGRVGEQYF
TGTGCCAGCAGTTACGTTTCCGGCGGGAGAGTAGGGGAGCAGTACTTC
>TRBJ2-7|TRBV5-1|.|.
CASSLVGGEQYF
TGCGCCAGCAGCTTGGTCGGGGGCGAGCAGTACTTC
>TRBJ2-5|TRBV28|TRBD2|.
CASSAPWVAGGRETQYF
TGTGCCAGCAGTGCCCCCTGGGTAGCGGGAGGGCGGGAGACCCAGTACTTC
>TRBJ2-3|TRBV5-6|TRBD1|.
CASSFTTTGGNTDTQYF
TGTGCCAGCAGCTTCACAACTACAGGGGGCAACACAGATACGCAGTATTTT
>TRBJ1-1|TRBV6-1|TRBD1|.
CASSELQGLAEAFF
TGTGCCAGCAGTGAACTACAGGGGTTGGCTGAAGCTTTCTTT
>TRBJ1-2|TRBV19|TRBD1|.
CASSMWDRGDYGYTF
TGTGCCAGTAGTATGTGGGACAGGGGCGACTATGGCTACACCTTC